This T cell receptor beta chain stems from a study of tumor and adjacent non-tumor tissue in lung cancer. This CDR3 spans 12 amino acids. CDR1 is SQVTM and CDR2 is ANQGSEA in the germline V gene. No cell sorting was done before RNA was extracted from the tissue. The normal lung tissue was taken more than 3 cm from the tumor edge. Donors were chemotherapy-naive, newly diagnosed lung cancer surgical patients in China, August–late 2014. This clonotype has a single count. Relative to the germline gene, one junction end is altered; a read error may explain this. TCRbeta libraries were built with three rounds of nested PCR, modified from ARM-PCR. TCRdb re-analysed the multiplex PCR reads in MiXCR, keeping a single row per CDR3 protein. The sample includes 60,000 or so distinct CDR3 sequences, about 61% seen only once; the top ten take about 32%.

This TCR came from a man aged 70 or older with non-small cell lung cancer. Sequenced: distant non-tumor lung tissue. The chain employs TRBV29-1 and TRBJ2-3, with a possible D match to TRBD2 (5 bases). CDR3 sequence: CSAASSSDMQYF. The CDR3 DNA sequence: TGCAGCGCCGCTTCTAGCTCAGATATGCAGTATTTT.